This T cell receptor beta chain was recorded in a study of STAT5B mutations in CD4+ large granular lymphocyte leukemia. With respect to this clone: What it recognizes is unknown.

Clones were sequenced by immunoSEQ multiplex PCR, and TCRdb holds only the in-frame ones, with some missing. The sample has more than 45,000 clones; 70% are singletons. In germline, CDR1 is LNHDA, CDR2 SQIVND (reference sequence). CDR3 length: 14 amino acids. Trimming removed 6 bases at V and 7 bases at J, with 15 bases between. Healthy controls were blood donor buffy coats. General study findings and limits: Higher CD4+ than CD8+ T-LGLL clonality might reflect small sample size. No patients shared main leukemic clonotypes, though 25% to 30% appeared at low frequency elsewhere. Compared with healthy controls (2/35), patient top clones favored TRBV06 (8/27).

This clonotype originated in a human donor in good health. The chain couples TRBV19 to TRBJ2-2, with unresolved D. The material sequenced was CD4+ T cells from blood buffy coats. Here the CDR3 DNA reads TGTGCCAGTAGCTTTCGGCCGTCTAACGGGGAGCTGTTTTTT. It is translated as CASSFRPSNGELFF.